This T cell receptor (beta chain) is from a study of human T cells and chemical hapten exposure. Study information: Minor volume differences among pooled libraries chiefly drove per-sample TCR yield variation.

For the library, individual cDNA molecules each received unique molecular identifiers. Study processing details: Sampled TCR counts reached a median of approximately 94,000 per sample, with values ranging from about 20,000 to 700,000. A single record per CDR3 protein comes from TCRdb applying MiXCR to the RACE reads. TCRdb, not the original authors, processed these V and J calls. The sample yields more than 60,000 distinct CDR3 sequences, under 10% seen once. The CDR3 is 17 residues long. This clonotype was recorded at least ten times. Its antigen is as yet unknown. Overall study findings and caveats: Sensitizing with DPC caused no change in TCRs above 1 in 1000 frequency.

Time point reported: healthy volunteer bleed at 6 weeks. Whole blood, unfractionated, served as the material for total RNA extraction. Sequencing was done on a sample of whole blood. The rearrangement uses TRBV21-1 and TRBJ2-1; the table's D call, TRBD2, was not checked against the DNA. TRBV21-1 is a documented pseudogene. The receptor was derived from a male donor in good health. Some clones in this sample may be carry-over from other donors' samples. CDR3 nucleotide sequence: TGTGCCAGCCATCTAGGGAAACTAGCGCCACTCTACAATGAGCAGTTCTTC. Protein: CASHLGKLAPLYNEQFF.